The table lists the clone carrying this T cell receptor (beta chain) with a count of one. Its antigen remains unknown. Blood collection times were about day -28 and days 30, 100, 180 posttransplant. Method: immunoSEQ multiplex PCR; TCRdb's copy keeps in-frame clones and lacks some. The repertoire consists of about 5,600 clones, with over 60% occurring once and the leading ten covering around 30%. The entry originates in a study of T cell clonotyping in hematopoietic cell transplantation. The study, taken as a whole, reports: Recipient TCR diversity dropped after transplant; expanded clonotypes rose from day 30 to 180. Graft donor and pretransplant recipient Inverse Simpson Index values predicted broader posttransplant TCR diversity. Without cell sorting, CD4 versus CD8 contributions remain unresolved.

V was trimmed by 5 bases and J by 5 bases, leaving 6 bases between them. CDR1 is SQVTM and CDR2 is ANQGSEA in the germline V gene. This CDR3 comprises 10 residues. This TCR derives from a male patient aged 50 to 59 who had an allogeneic stem cell transplant from an unrelated donor, so the T cells may come from the graft donor. Some clones in this sample may be carry-over from other donors' samples. The specimen comprised PBMCs, sampled 180 days after allogeneic stem cell transplant. This chain joins TRBV29-1 and TRBJ2-5; possible D gene TRBD2, 5 bases. In DNA, the CDR3 is TGCAGCGTTCCGGGGGAGACCCAGTACTTC. Translation: CSVPGETQYF.